A single T cell receptor (beta chain) is shown here with its context. Antigen: not known. Germline CDR1 and CDR2: LGHDT and YNNKEL (reference sequence). The V and J ends lost 3 bases and 6 bases, in that order; junction bases with no gene match: 3. This CDR3 region has 14 residues. The sample comes from a study of CD8 T cells in Susac syndrome. Random hexamers were used to reverse transcribe about 0.45 to 1 ug of RNA. The amplification used immunoSEQ multiplex PCR on TCR beta CDR3; it spanned 54 Vbeta and 13 Jbeta. TCRdb reprocessed the immunoSEQ multiplex PCR reads via MiXCR and lists one record per CDR3 protein. The sample contains roughly 250,000 distinct CDR3 sequences, almost 97% of which appear only once. Whole-study results and caveats: The CD4+ T cell repertoires that were profiled in Susac syndrome showed no clonal expansion.

The rearrangement joins TRBV3-1 to TRBJ2-7, with 12 nucleotides matching TRBD1. The TCR originated in a human donor with Susac syndrome. Sequencing was carried out using CD4+ T cells from PBMCs. The CDR3 region is CASSQWDRGREQYF. The CDR3, as DNA: TGTGCCAGCAGCCAGTGGGACAGGGGGCGCGAGCAGTACTTC.